This record looks at one TCR beta chain sequence and its context. What it binds is not known. CDR3 size: 12 residues. Looked up from germline, CDR1 is SGHNT and CDR2 is YYREEE (reference sequence). V gave up 3 bases and J gave up 11 bases; unmatched junction bases: 7. These data come from a study of a mutant IDH1 vaccine in newly diagnosed glioma. Time point defined: week 47, end of study. The study gave 300 ug of mutant IDH1 20-mer peptide per vaccine dose, with topical imiquimod. The study gave patients eight vaccinations in weeks 1, 3, 5, 7, 11, 15, 19, 23. The repertoire was sequenced with immunoSEQ multiplex PCR; TCRdb's copy has only in-frame clones and lacks some. The sample holds roughly 30,000 clones, about 80% seen once.

This receptor was taken from a man between 25 and 39 years old with glioma. The chain has TRBV5-4 and TRBJ1-2; TRBD1 matches 7 bases. Material: PBMCs, obtained from a glioma patient whose treatment included an IDH1 peptide vaccine. In DNA form, the CDR3 reads TGTGCCAGCAGCTGGGACAGAACTCCTTACACCTTC. This encodes CASSWDRTPYTF.